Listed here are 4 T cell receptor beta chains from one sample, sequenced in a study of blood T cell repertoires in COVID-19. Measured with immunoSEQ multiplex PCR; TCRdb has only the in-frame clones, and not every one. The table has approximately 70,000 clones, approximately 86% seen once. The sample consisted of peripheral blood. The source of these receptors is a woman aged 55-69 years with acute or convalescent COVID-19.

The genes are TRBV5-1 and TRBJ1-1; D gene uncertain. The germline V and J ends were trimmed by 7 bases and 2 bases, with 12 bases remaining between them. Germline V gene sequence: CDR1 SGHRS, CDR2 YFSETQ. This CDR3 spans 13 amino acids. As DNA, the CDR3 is TGCGCCAGCCACCTCTCGGGTAACACTGAAGCTTTCTTT. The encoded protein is CASHLSGNTEAFF.

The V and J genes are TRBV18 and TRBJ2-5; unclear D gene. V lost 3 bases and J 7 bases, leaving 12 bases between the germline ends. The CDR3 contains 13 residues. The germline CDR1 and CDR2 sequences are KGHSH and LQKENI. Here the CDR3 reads CASSPSLDGTQYF. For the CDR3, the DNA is TGTGCCAGCTCACCGTCCCTAGACGGGACCCAGTACTTC.

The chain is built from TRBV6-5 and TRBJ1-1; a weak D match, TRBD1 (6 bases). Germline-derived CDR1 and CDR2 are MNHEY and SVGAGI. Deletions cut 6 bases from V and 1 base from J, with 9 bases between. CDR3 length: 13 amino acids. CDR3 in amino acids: CASSQTGNTEAFF. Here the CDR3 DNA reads TGTGCCAGCAGCCAGACAGGGAACACTGAAGCTTTCTTT.

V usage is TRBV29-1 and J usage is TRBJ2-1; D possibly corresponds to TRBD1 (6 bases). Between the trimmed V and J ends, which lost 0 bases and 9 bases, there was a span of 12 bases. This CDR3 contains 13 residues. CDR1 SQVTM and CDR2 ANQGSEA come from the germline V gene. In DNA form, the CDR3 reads TGCAGCGTTGAAGATCTTCGAGGGGGTGAGCAGTTCTTC. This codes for CSVEDLRGGEQFF.